These T cell receptor beta chains were read from a single sample in a study of blood T cell repertoires in COVID-19. Some clones are missing from TCRdb's copy, which holds only in-frame ones; the method was immunoSEQ multiplex PCR. This table holds tens of thousands of clones, more than 80% found once. Material for sequencing was peripheral blood. The receptor set was obtained from a man between 60 and 75 years old with acute or convalescent COVID-19. The CDR3 runs from the conserved cysteine through the conserved F or W. Each record gives: clone size, J gene, D gene, V gene, CDR3 protein, CDR3 DNA. The D gene is left open where the match is weak. The listing skips clone size in some rows; elsewhere it reads once, few, many or a size class.

>.|TRBJ1-2|.|TRBV12-5
CASGSSLGLGYTF
TGTGCTAGTGGTTCCTCTTTGGGACTCGGCTACACCTTC
>.|TRBJ1-3|.|TRBV9
CASSAYQGRGNTIYF
TGTGCCAGCAGCGCCTACCAGGGAAGAGGAAACACCATATATTTT
>.|TRBJ1-2|TRBD1|TRBV30
CAWSVSPGGPNYGYTF
TGTGCCTGGAGTGTATCCCCAGGGGGCCCTAACTATGGCTACACCTTC
>.|TRBJ2-3|.|TRBV9
CASSVGHISTDTQYF
TGTGCCAGCAGCGTAGGGCATATTAGCACAGATACGCAGTATTTT
>.|TRBJ2-5|.|TRBV7-8
CASSLDRLGETQYF
TGTGCCAGCAGCTTAGACAGGTTGGGAGAGACCCAGTACTTC
>.|TRBJ1-1|.|TRBV19
CASSIGRVESEAFF
TGTGCCAGTAGTATCGGCAGGGTTGAGTCTGAAGCTTTCTTT
>once|TRBJ1-6|.|TRBV30
CAWSVRDPPLHF
TGTGCCTGGAGTGTACGGGATCCACCCCTCCACTTT
>.|TRBJ2-3|.|TRBV7-3
CASSPQGAISTDTQYF
TGTGCCAGCAGCCCCCAAGGGGCCATTAGCACAGATACGCAGTATTTT
>.|TRBJ2-5|TRBD1|TRBV15
CATSATGEETQYF
TGTGCCACCAGCGCGACAGGGGAAGAGACCCAGTACTTC
>.|TRBJ1-2|TRBD1|TRBV18
CASQSGTGDFAGYTF
TGTGCCAGCCAATCCGGGACAGGGGACTTCGCTGGCTACACCTTC
>.|TRBJ1-2|TRBD1|TRBV5-1
CASSLAGQGDGYTF
TGCGCCAGCAGCTTGGCCGGACAGGGAGATGGCTACACCTTC
>.|TRBJ2-3|TRBD1|TRBV5-1
CASSQRTGYLDTQYF
TGCGCCAGCAGCCAGAGGACAGGGTATCTAGATACGCAGTATTTT
>.|TRBJ2-7|TRBD1|TRBV5-5
CASSLEQGVFYEQYF
TGTGCCAGCAGCTTGGAGCAGGGGGTATTCTACGAGCAGTACTTC
>once|TRBJ1-2|TRBD1|TRBV12-3/TRBV12-4
CASSLQGVYGYTF
TGTGCCAGCAGTTTACAGGGGGTGTATGGCTACACCTTC
>.|TRBJ1-3|.|TRBV9
CASSVDRARSGNTIYF
TGTGCCAGCAGCGTAGACAGGGCCCGCTCTGGAAACACCATATATTTT
>once|TRBJ2-7|TRBD1|TRBV4-1
CASSQEPGQGAYEQYF
TGCGCCAGCAGCCAGGAGCCCGGGCAGGGGGCTTACGAGCAGTACTTC
>.|TRBJ2-2|.|TRBV29-1
CSVGRGSAPTNTGELFF
TGCAGCGTTGGGCGGGGTTCCGCGCCTACGAACACCGGGGAGCTGTTTTTT
>.|TRBJ2-2|.|TRBV4-1
CASSQETLGGATGELFF
TGCGCCAGCAGCCAAGAGACGTTAGGGGGGGCAACCGGGGAGCTGTTTTTT
>.|TRBJ2-7|TRBD1|TRBV10-2
CASRVDRVAHEQYF
TGCGCCAGCAGGGTTGACAGGGTTGCCCACGAGCAGTACTTC
>.|TRBJ2-3|TRBD2|TRBV2
CASIIGLAGTTDTQYF
TGTGCCAGCATTATAGGACTAGCGGGTACCACAGATACGCAGTATTTT
>.|TRBJ1-1|.|TRBV29-1
CSVVGEQDTEAFF
TGCAGCGTTGTCGGGGAGCAGGACACTGAAGCTTTCTTT
>.|TRBJ2-1|TRBD2|TRBV11-2
CASSTLAVRSYNEQFF
TGTGCCAGCAGCACCCTAGCGGTTCGCTCCTACAATGAGCAGTTCTTC
>.|TRBJ1-2|TRBD1|TRBV19
CASKTRTGTHGYTF
TGTGCCAGTAAAACCAGGACAGGGACCCATGGCTACACCTTC
>.|TRBJ1-4|TRBD1|TRBV9
CASSLRTGATNEKLFF
TGTGCCAGCAGCCTACGGACAGGGGCAACTAATGAAAAACTGTTTTTT
>.|TRBJ1-2|TRBD1|TRBV7-2
CASSPGQGRNYGYTF
TGTGCCAGCAGCCCGGGACAGGGCAGGAACTATGGCTACACCTTC
>few|TRBJ1-6|.|TRBV7-9
CASSSFRGSYNSPLHF
TGTGCCAGCAGCTCTTTCCGGGGCTCCTATAATTCACCCCTCCACTTT
>.|TRBJ1-1|TRBD1|TRBV5-6
CASNPTGDNSMNTEAFF
TGTGCCAGCAATCCGACAGGGGACAACTCCATGAACACTGAAGCTTTCTTT
>.|TRBJ1-4|.|TRBV10-3
CAIRNPGLEMGKLFF
TGTGCCATCAGAAATCCGGGACTGGAGATGGGAAAACTGTTTTTT
>.|TRBJ2-1|.|TRBV12-3/TRBV12-4
CASSATGMQFF
TGTGCCAGCAGCGCTACGGGTATGCAGTTCTTC
>.|TRBJ1-2|TRBD1|TRBV3-1/TRBV3-2
CASSRGQTNYGYTF
TGTGCCAGCAGCCGGGGACAGACCAACTATGGCTACACCTTC
>.|TRBJ2-7|.|TRBV7-6
CASSPRTRTYEQYF
TGTGCCAGCAGTCCCCGGACACGGACCTACGAGCAGTACTTC
>few|TRBJ1-2|.|TRBV10-2
CASSDSEQLGYTF
TGCGCCAGCAGTGACTCGGAACAGCTTGGCTACACCTTC
>once|TRBJ2-1|.|TRBV5-4
CASSFGTLGGGIYNEQFF
TGTGCCAGCAGCTTTGGGACTTTAGGTGGGGGGATCTACAATGAGCAGTTCTTC
>.|TRBJ1-2|TRBD1|TRBV13
CASSSNRGYGYTF
TGTGCCAGCAGCTCCAACAGGGGCTATGGCTACACCTTC
>.|TRBJ1-5|.|TRBV18
CASSPRTATPYSNQPQHF
TGTGCCAGCTCACCCCGGACAGCGACCCCTTATAGCAATCAGCCCCAGCATTTT
>.|TRBJ1-6|.|TRBV21-1
CASSKAPTGDNFLSPLHF
TGTGCCAGCAGCAAAGCTCCGACAGGGGACAATTTTCTCTCACCCCTCCACTTT
>.|TRBJ1-1|TRBD1|TRBV6-5
CASKRQGIQDTEAFF
TGTGCCAGCAAACGACAGGGTATTCAGGACACTGAAGCTTTCTTT
>.|TRBJ2-1|.|TRBV7-7
CASSLGGPYNEQFF
TGTGCCAGCAGCTTAGGAGGGCCCTACAATGAGCAGTTCTTC
>.|TRBJ2-5|.|TRBV12-3/TRBV12-4
CASSPLGGETQYF
TGTGCCAGCAGTCCCCTGGGCGGGGAGACCCAGTACTTC
>.|TRBJ2-7|.|TRBV30
CAWTRGSGPYEQYF
TGTGCCTGGACCCGGGGGAGCGGACCCTACGAGCAGTACTTC
>.|TRBJ2-3|TRBD2|TRBV24-1
CATSDNPGLAGGRADTQYF
TGTGCCACCAGTGATAACCCGGGACTAGCGGGGGGAAGGGCAGATACGCAGTATTTT
>.|TRBJ2-7|.|TRBV3-1/TRBV3-2
CASSQNRAYEQYF
TGTGCCAGCAGCCAAAACAGGGCCTACGAGCAGTACTTC
>once|TRBJ2-1|TRBD1|TRBV7-9
CASSLLRTGGNEQFF
TGTGCCAGCAGCTTGCTAAGGACAGGGGGAAATGAGCAGTTCTTC
>.|TRBJ2-3|.|TRBV5-1
CASSLVADTQYF
TGCGCCAGCAGCTTGGTAGCAGATACGCAGTATTTT
>.|TRBJ1-6|.|TRBV16
CASSQSDRNSPLHF
TGTGCCAGCAGCCAATCGGACAGAAATTCACCCCTCCACTTT
>.|TRBJ1-1|.|TRBV19
CASSHSSGGNTEAFF
TGTGCCAGTAGTCACTCGAGCGGCGGGAACACTGAAGCTTTCTTT
>.|TRBJ2-6|.|TRBV9
CASSWQGSGANVLTF
TGTGCCAGCAGCTGGCAGGGCTCTGGGGCCAACGTCCTGACTTTC
>.|TRBJ1-6|.|TRBV3-1/TRBV3-2
CASSRGTEVNSPLHF
TGTGCCAGCAGCCGAGGGACTGAGGTTAATTCACCCCTCCACTTT
>.|TRBJ2-1|TRBD1|TRBV5-1
CASSLGQGWDEQFF
TGCGCCAGCAGCCTCGGACAGGGGTGGGATGAGCAGTTCTTC
>few|TRBJ1-5|TRBD1|TRBV5-8
CASSLEGASNQPQHF
TGTGCCAGCAGCTTGGAGGGGGCTAGCAATCAGCCCCAGCATTTT
>.|TRBJ1-2|.|TRBV27
CASSSSGGPYHYGYTF
TGTGCCAGCAGCTCCTCGGGGGGCCCCTATCACTATGGCTACACCTTC
>.|TRBJ1-5|TRBD1|TRBV24-1
CATSDAGTVSNQPQHF
TGTGCCACCAGTGATGCCGGGACAGTTAGCAATCAGCCCCAGCATTTT